The 8 T cell receptor beta chains in this list originate from one sample, sequenced in a study of Graves' ophthalmopathy and Graves' hyperthyroidism. TCR beta CDR3 amplification used RNA transcripts. First-round RT-PCR relied on HTBI primers, and a second-round multiplex PCR came next. TCRdb reanalysed the multiplex PCR reads using MiXCR and keeps one entry per CDR3 protein. The repertoire holds about 390,000 distinct CDR3 sequences, over 15% seen once, with 5.5% to 7% in the top ten. What was sequenced was peripheral blood. These receptor sequences come from a woman under 30 with stable Graves' hyperthyroidism.

V usage is TRBV20-1 and J usage is TRBJ2-7, with 7 positions matching TRBD1. V was clipped by 1 base and J by 1 base; unmatched bases: 4. The germline gives CDR1 DFQATT, CDR2 SNEGSKA (reference sequence). This CDR3 is built from 14 residues. The CDR3 coding sequence is TGCAGTGCTAGAGCCCGGGGACAGTCCTACGAGCAGTACTTC. This gives the protein CSARARGQSYEQYF.

At least ten counts were recorded for this clonotype. The V and J genes are TRBV6-1 and TRBJ1-3, with D tentatively TRBD1 (5 bases). Trimming took 8 bases from V and 4 from J, leaving 9 bases between them. Looked up from germline, CDR1 is MNHNS and CDR2 is SASEGT. The CDR3 loop spans 12 amino acids. The CDR3 DNA sequence: TGTGCCAGCGTAGGGGAAGGAAACACCATATATTTT. Residues: CASVGEGNTIYF.

This clonotype was observed at least ten times. The V gene is TRBV11-1, the J gene TRBJ1-1; the D is unclear. The V gene's germline CDR1 is SGHAT and CDR2 FQDESV (reference sequence). V was cut by 7 bases and J by 0 bases, with 18 bases left in between. This CDR3 has 16 residues. The CDR3 loop is CASTPLSTKMNTEAFF. CDR3 nucleotide sequence: TGTGCCAGCACCCCGCTTAGTACAAAAATGAACACTGAAGCTTTCTTT.

The chain joins TRBV4-1 to TRBJ2-7; D uncertain. CDR1 and CDR2 from the germline V gene are MGHRA and YSYEKL. V lost 0 bases, J lost 0 bases, and 9 bases lay in between. This CDR3 region has 15 residues. In nucleotides, the CDR3 is TGCGCCAGCAGCCAAGAAAGAATGAGCTCCTACGAGCAGTACTTC. It is translated as CASSQERMSSYEQYF.

This chain links TRBV12-3 or TRBV12-4 with TRBJ2-7, with TRBD1 matching over 7 bases. This CDR3 contains 14 residues. Trimming cost V 6 bases and J 7 bases; bases outside gene matches: 12. In DNA, the CDR3 is TGTGCCAGCAGAAGGGATACAGGGGCGCATGAGCAGTACTTC. Translation gives CASRRDTGAHEQYF.

V is TRBV4-2 and J is TRBJ1-2, with D maybe TRBD1 (5 bases). Trimming removed 0 bases from V and 8 bases from J, with 16 bases in between. The CDR3 covers 15 residues. CDR1 is LGHNA, CDR2 YNFKEQ, per germline. The CDR3 DNA reads as TGTGCCAGCAGCCAAGATAGTGCCAGGGCGGAAGGCTACACCTTC. It codes for CASSQDSARAEGYTF.

This clonotype was detected ten times or more. The junction departs from germline at one end; a sequencing error may be responsible. V usage is TRBV4-1 and J usage is TRBJ2-7; the D gene could be TRBD1 or TRBD2 (5 bases each). The CDR3 sequence is 15 residues long. Germline V gene data show CDR1 as MGHRA and CDR2 as YSYEKL. CDR3 amino acids: CASSQDGTNLYVQYF. In nucleotides, the CDR3 is TGCGCCAGCAGCCAAGATGGGACGAATTTATACGTGCAGTACTTC.

For this clonotype: One junction end disagrees with the germline gene, perhaps due to a read error. This chain joins TRBV7-9 and TRBJ2-7; 8 bases are a match to TRBD2. The CDR3 contains 15 residues. Germline V lookup: CDR1 SEHNR, CDR2 FQNEAQ (reference sequence). CDR3: CASSGGGPSSYKQYF. In DNA form, the CDR3 reads TGTGCCAGCAGCGGCGGGGGGCCCAGCTCCTACAAGCAGTACTTC.